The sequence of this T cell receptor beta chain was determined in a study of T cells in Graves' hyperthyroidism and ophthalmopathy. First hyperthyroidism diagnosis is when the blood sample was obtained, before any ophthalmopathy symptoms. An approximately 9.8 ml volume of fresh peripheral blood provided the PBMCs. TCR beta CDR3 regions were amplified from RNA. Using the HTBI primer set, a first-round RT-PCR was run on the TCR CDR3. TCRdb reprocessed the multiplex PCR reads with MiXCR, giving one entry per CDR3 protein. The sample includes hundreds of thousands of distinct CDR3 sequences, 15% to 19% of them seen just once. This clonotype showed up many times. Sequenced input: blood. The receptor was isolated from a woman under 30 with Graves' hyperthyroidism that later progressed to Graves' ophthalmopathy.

CDR3 nucleotides: TGTGCCTGGTCAGGGGGAGATACGCAGTATTTT. Translation: CAWSGGDTQYF. J is TRBJ2-3 and V is TRBV30; 7 positions match TRBD1. From germline, CDR1 is GTSNPN and CDR2 SVGIG (reference sequence). The CDR3 loop spans 11 amino acids. Unmatched junction bases numbered 1, after V lost 5 bases and J lost 5 bases.